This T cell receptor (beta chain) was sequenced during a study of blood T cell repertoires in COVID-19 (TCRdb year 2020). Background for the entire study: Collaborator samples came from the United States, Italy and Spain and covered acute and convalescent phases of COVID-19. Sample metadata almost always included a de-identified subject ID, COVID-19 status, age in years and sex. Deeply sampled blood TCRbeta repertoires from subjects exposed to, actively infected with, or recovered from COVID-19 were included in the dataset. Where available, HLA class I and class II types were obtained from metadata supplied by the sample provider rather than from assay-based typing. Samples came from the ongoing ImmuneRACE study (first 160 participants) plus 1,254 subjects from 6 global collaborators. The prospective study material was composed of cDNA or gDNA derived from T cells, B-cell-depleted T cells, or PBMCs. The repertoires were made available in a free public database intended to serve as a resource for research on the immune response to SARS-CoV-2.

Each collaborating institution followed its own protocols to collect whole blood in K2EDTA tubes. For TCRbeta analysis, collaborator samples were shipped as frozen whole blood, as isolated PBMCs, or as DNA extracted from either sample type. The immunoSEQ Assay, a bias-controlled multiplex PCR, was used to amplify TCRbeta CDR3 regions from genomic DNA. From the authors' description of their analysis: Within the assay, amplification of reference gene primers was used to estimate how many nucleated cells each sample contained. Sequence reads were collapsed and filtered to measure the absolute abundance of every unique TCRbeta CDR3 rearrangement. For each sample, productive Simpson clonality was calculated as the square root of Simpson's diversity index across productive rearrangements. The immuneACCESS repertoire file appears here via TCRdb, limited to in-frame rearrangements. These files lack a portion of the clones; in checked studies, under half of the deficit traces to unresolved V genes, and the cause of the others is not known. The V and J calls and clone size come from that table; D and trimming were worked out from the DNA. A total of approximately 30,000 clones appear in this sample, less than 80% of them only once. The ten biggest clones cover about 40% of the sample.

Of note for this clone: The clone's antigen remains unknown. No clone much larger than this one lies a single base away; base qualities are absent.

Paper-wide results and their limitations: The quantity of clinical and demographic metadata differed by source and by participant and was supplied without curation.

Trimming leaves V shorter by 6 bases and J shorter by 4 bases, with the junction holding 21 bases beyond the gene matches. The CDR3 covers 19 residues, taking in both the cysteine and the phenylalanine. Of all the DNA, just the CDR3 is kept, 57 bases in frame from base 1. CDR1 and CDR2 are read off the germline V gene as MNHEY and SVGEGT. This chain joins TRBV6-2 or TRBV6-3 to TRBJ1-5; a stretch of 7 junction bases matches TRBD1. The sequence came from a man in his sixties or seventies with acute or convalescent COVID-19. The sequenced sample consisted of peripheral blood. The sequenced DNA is TGTGCCAGCAGCCACCCCCTCATCTTAACAGGGGACCCAAATCAGCCCCAGCATTTT. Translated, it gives CASSHPLILTGDPNQPQHF.